Below are 32 T cell receptor beta chains sequenced from a single sample in a study of blood T cell repertoires in COVID-19 (dated by TCRdb to 2020 to 2022). Library method: the immunoSEQ multiplex PCR assay. The table comes from immuneACCESS by way of TCRdb, which keeps in-frame sequences with V and J called. Part of the clones is missing from these tables; in studies checked, under half for an unresolved V gene and the rest for unknown reasons. This sample lists hundreds of thousands of clones; around 88% were detected once. Jointly, the top ten make up 7.1% of the sample. What was sequenced was peripheral blood. Receptor source: a woman in her fifties or sixties with COVID-19, enrolled during active disease.

J is TRBJ1-1 and V is TRBV7-8; TRBD1 matches at 8 bases. The germline gives CDR1 SGHVS, CDR2 FQNEAQ. There are 16 residues in the CDR3. With 0 bases clipped from V and 3 bases from J, the junction kept 6 bases outside the gene matches. In DNA, the CDR3 is TGTGCCAGCAGCTTAGCCGGGACAGGACCGGACACTGAAGCTTTCTTT. It yields the protein CASSLAGTGPDTEAFF.

J is TRBJ1-2 and V is TRBV10-3; D call uncertain. The CDR3 totals 16 residues. V gave up 4 bases and J gave up 0 bases, with 15 bases separating them. Germline values: CDR1 ENHRY, CDR2 SYGVKD. DNA of the CDR3: TGTGCCATCAGTGCAGTTATCGGGGTAGCTAACTATGGCTACACCTTC. Translation: CAISAVIGVANYGYTF.

The CDR3 region is CASSIMGGQNYEQYF. The CDR3 coding sequence is TGTGCCAGTAGTATTATGGGTGGACAGAACTACGAGCAGTACTTC. This chain connects TRBV19 to TRBJ2-7; D may be TRBD1 (6 bases). There are 15 residues in the CDR3. Trimming shortened V by 3 bases and J by 3 bases, and 15 bases separated the two germline ends. Germline V gene sequence: CDR1 LNHDA, CDR2 SQIVND (reference sequence).

The rearrangement links TRBV7-3 to TRBJ2-3, with D unclear. Germline-derived CDR1 and CDR2 are SGHTA and FQGTGA. Trimming removed 1 base from V and 2 bases from J, with 10 bases in between. CDR3 length equals 15 residues. CDR3: CASSLNSVDTDTQYF. CDR3 sequence (DNA): TGTGCCAGCAGCTTAAACTCCGTTGACACAGATACGCAGTATTTT.

The chain's CDR3 is CASSPGGGTGYEQYF. The CDR3 region has the DNA TGTGCCAGCAGCCCCGGGGGGGGGACTGGGTACGAGCAGTACTTC. This chain connects TRBV9 to TRBJ2-7, with 8 bases lining up with TRBD2. The J segment lost 4 bases and the V segment lost 4 bases, leaving 10 bases of the junction unmatched. CDR3 length: 15 amino acids. Germline-derived CDR1 and CDR2 are SGDLS and YYNGEE. The variable domain in full, with the rest retrieved from reference TRBV9 and TRBJ2-7, is DSGVTQTPKHLITATGQRVTLRCSPRSGDLSVYWYQQSLDQGLQFLIQYYNGEERAKGNILERFSAQQFPDLHSELNLSSLELGDSALYFCASSPGGGTGYEQYFGPGTRLTVT.

The chain recombines TRBV5-4 with TRBJ2-7, with 11 bases fitting TRBD1. After removal of 2 bases from V and 2 bases from J, the junction contained 6 bases not matched to a gene. The germline gives CDR1 SGHNT, CDR2 YYREEE (reference sequence). The CDR3 spans 16 residues. CDR3 loop: CASSLDMGQGAYEQYF. The CDR3 coding sequence is TGTGCCAGCAGCTTAGATATGGGACAGGGGGCCTACGAGCAGTACTTC.

J is TRBJ1-2 and V is TRBV7-2; D possibly corresponds to TRBD1 (5 bases). CDR1 and CDR2 (germline): SGHTA, FQGNSA. V was clipped by 5 bases and J by 0 bases, with 19 bases between them. The length of the CDR3 is 17 residues. The DNA for the CDR3 is TGTGCCAGCAGCCACCGTGATCCGACAGTTACTAACTATGGCTACACCTTC. This sequence encodes CASSHRDPTVTNYGYTF.

V usage is TRBV19 and J usage is TRBJ2-7; the D gene is possibly TRBD2 (6 bases). The CDR3 length is 15 residues. Germline V gene data show CDR1 as LNHDA and CDR2 as SQIVND (reference sequence). Trimming shortened V by 2 bases and J by 3 bases, and 14 bases separated the two germline ends. This CDR3 is CASSIYGSKGYEQYF. CDR3 nucleotide sequence: TGTGCCAGTAGTATATACGGGAGCAAGGGCTACGAGCAGTACTTC.

V is TRBV11-2 and J is TRBJ1-1, with D perhaps matching TRBD1 (6 bases). Trimming left V 6 bases short and J 2 bases short, with 13 bases between. Germline V lookup: CDR1 SGHAT, CDR2 FQNNGV. CDR3 length equals 14 residues. Written as DNA, the CDR3 is TGTGCCAGCAGAATGTACAGGGACAACACTGAAGCTTTCTTT. Protein product: CASRMYRDNTEAFF.

This clone was recorded only once. This chain connects TRBV6-6 to TRBJ2-3, with 7 bases aligning to TRBD2. There are 15 residues in the CDR3. Trimming at V came to 7 bases and at J to 0 bases, leaving 7 bases not matched to a gene. Germline lookup yields CDR1 MNHNY and CDR2 SVGAGI (reference sequence). CDR3 loop: CASIDGGSSTDTQYF. The CDR3 DNA is TGTGCCAGCATCGACGGGGGGTCTAGCACAGATACGCAGTATTTT.

This clone has only one observation. The CDR3 nucleotides are TGTGCCAGCAGCTTAGGGATCTCGGGGGAGACCCAGTACTTC. It is translated as CASSLGISGETQYF. This sequence joins TRBV7-9 and TRBJ2-5; D may be TRBD2 (5 bases). The V end was cut by 1 base, the J end by 5 bases, with 11 bases between. The germline V gene has CDR1 SEHNR and CDR2 FQNEAQ (reference sequence). The CDR3 has 14 amino acids.

CDR3 DNA: TGCGCCAGCAGTCAACGGACGGGACAGGCAGGGAACACTGAAGCTTTCTTT. This encodes CASSQRTGQAGNTEAFF. This rearrangement joins TRBV23-1 to TRBJ1-1, with 8 nucleotides matching TRBD1. TRBV23-1 is known as an ORF, though its function is uncertain. V lost 2 bases, J lost 1 base, and 9 bases stayed unmatched. This CDR3 has 17 residues.

The chain joins TRBV11-2 to TRBJ2-3; no definite D call. Germline lookup yields CDR1 SGHAT and CDR2 FQNNGV. The germline V and J ends were trimmed by 5 bases and 2 bases, with 17 bases remaining between them. CDR3 length equals 16 residues. The CDR3 DNA reads as TGTGCCAGCAGCCCTCGACTGGCGTTGGTCACAGATACGCAGTATTTT. Translating gives CASSPRLALVTDTQYF.

The gene calls are TRBV19 and TRBJ2-7; 9 bases fit TRBD1. V lost 3 bases to trimming and J lost 6 bases; unmatched junction nucleotides: 6. The germline V gene encodes CDR1 LNHDA and CDR2 SQIVND (reference sequence). The CDR3 is 14 amino acids. The CDR3 protein is CASSIGTGRSEQYF. CDR3 bases: TGTGCCAGTAGTATCGGGACAGGGAGGAGCGAGCAGTACTTC.

V gene TRBV6-5 combines with J gene TRBJ1-1; no firm D call. The CDR3 sequence is 14 residues long. Germline CDR1 MNHEY, CDR2 SVGAGI. Trimming shortened V by 0 bases and J by 5 bases, and 10 bases separated the two germline ends. The CDR3 spells CASSYSIEDTEAFF. Here the CDR3 DNA reads TGTGCCAGCAGTTACTCGATCGAGGATACTGAAGCTTTCTTT.

This clone was seen a single time. This chain connects TRBV7-8 to TRBJ1-2; possible D gene TRBD1, 5 bases. The CDR3 is 15 residues long. Trimming shortened V by 1 base and J by 3 bases, and 12 bases separated the two germline ends. In germline, CDR1 is SGHVS, CDR2 FQNEAQ. The CDR3 DNA sequence: TGTGCCAGCAGCTTAGGGCAGGGAGGGCACTATGGCTACACCTTC. As protein: CASSLGQGGHYGYTF.

This chain links TRBV4-3 with TRBJ2-1; 10 nucleotides agree with TRBD2. Germline assignment: CDR1 LGHNA and CDR2 YSLEER. The CDR3 spans 18 residues. Unmatched junction bases numbered 9, after V lost 2 bases and J lost 2 bases. The CDR3 DNA reads as TGCGCCAGCAGCCAAACTCGACCTCTAGCGGGGGCCTACAATGAGCAGTTCTTC. Translating it yields CASSQTRPLAGAYNEQFF.

The genes are TRBV6-5 and TRBJ1-1; the D gene is possibly TRBD1 (6 bases). The V and J ends lost 7 bases and 11 bases respectively, with 17 bases between them. This CDR3 contains 12 residues. Germline V gives CDR1 MNHEY, CDR2 SVGAGI. CDR3 in DNA: TGTGCCAGCACCCCTAGCGGGGGGCCGGCTTTCTTT. Its protein product is CASTPSGGPAFF.

The rearrangement uses TRBV19 and TRBJ1-1; no firm D call. CDR1 is LNHDA and CDR2 is SQIVND in the germline V gene (reference sequence). V dropped 5 bases and J dropped 1 base, with 8 bases sitting between them. This CDR3 is 13 amino acids long. CDR3 protein: CASSSRRNTEAFF. DNA of the CDR3: TGTGCCAGTAGTTCTAGGAGGAACACTGAAGCTTTCTTT.

As DNA, the CDR3 is TGTGCCGGTAGCGGAGGCTCCTACAATGAGCAGTTCTTC. Translation: CAGSGGSYNEQFF. This chain joins TRBV6-6 and TRBJ2-1, with D possibly being TRBD2 (6 bases). CDR3 length: 13 residues. Germline V gives CDR1 MNHNY, CDR2 SVGAGI (reference sequence). V shed 11 bases and J shed 0 bases, with 11 bases lying between them.

This rearrangement joins TRBV4-2 to TRBJ1-2, with TRBD1 matching 7 bases. Per germline, CDR1 LGHNA and CDR2 YNFKEQ. CDR3 size: 15 residues. Trimming cost V 2 bases and J 3 bases; bases outside gene matches: 6. CDR3: CASSQPGTVYYGYTF. CDR3 DNA: TGTGCCAGCAGCCAACCCGGGACAGTTTACTATGGCTACACCTTC.

This chain links TRBV15 with TRBJ2-3; TRBD2 might be the D (7 bases). V was shortened by 5 bases and J by 7 bases, with 19 bases between the two germline ends. Germline values: CDR1 LNHNV, CDR2 YYDKDF (reference sequence). The CDR3 runs to 15 residues. The CDR3 DNA sequence: TGTGCCACCAGCCCTGGGGGCCCAGCGGGGTATACGCAGTATTTT. It translates to CATSPGGPAGYTQYF. The entire variable domain, with the rest obtained from reference TRBV15 and TRBJ2-3, is as follows: DAMVIQNPRYQVTQFGKPVTLSCSQTLNHNVMYWYQQKSSQAPKLLFHYYDKDFNNEADTPDNFQSRRPNTSFCFLDIRSPGLGDTAMYLCATSPGGPAGYTQYFGPGTRLTVL.

The V and J genes are TRBV30 and TRBJ2-5, with D possibly TRBD1 on 6 matching bases. Germline assignment: CDR1 GTSNPN and CDR2 SVGIG (reference sequence). This CDR3 comprises 16 residues. V was trimmed by 0 bases and J by 4 bases, leaving 18 bases between them. In DNA, the CDR3 is TGTGCCTGGAGTGTACCCCCCGGGACAAAGAGAGAGACCCAGTACTTC. Protein sequence: CAWSVPPGTKRETQYF.

The chain carries TRBV29-1 and TRBJ1-5; TRBD1 might be the D (6 bases). CDR3 length equals 16 residues. Germline loops: CDR1 SQVTM, CDR2 ANQGSEA. Trimming took 4 bases from V and 0 from J, leaving 16 bases between them. The CDR3 protein is CSVAGGPQNSNQPQHF. CDR3 coding DNA: TGCAGCGTTGCCGGGGGGCCCCAAAATAGCAATCAGCCCCAGCATTTT. Together with reference TRBV29-1 and TRBJ1-5, the CDR3 gives the full variable domain: SAVISQKPSRDICQRGTSLTIQCQVDSQVTMMFWYRQQPGQSLTLIATANQGSEATYESGFVIDKFPISRPNLTFSTLTVSNMSPEDSSIYLCSVAGGPQNSNQPQHFGDGTRLSIL.

The gene calls are TRBV4-1 and TRBJ2-5; D is unresolved. This CDR3 spans 13 amino acids. Trimming shortened V by 4 bases and J by 5 bases, and 11 bases separated the two germline ends. Germline CDR1 reads MGHRA; CDR2 reads YSYEKL. The chain's CDR3 is CASSPPSGETQYF. The CDR3 nucleotides read TGCGCCAGCAGCCCCCCCAGTGGTGAGACCCAGTACTTC.

The chain combines TRBV27 with TRBJ2-3; no definite D call. Trimming shortened V by 1 base and J by 11 bases, and 16 bases separated the two germline ends. Germline CDR1 and CDR2: MNHEY and SMNVEV (reference sequence). This CDR3 spans 14 amino acids. This CDR3 is CASSLYVGPNMQYF. DNA for the CDR3: TGTGCCAGCAGTTTATACGTTGGGCCCAATATGCAGTATTTT.

The V and J genes are TRBV4-1 and TRBJ1-2, with D uncertain. The CDR3 has 12 residues. The germline V and J ends were trimmed by 0 bases and 5 bases, with 4 bases remaining between them. Per germline, CDR1 MGHRA and CDR2 YSYEKL. CDR3 protein: CASSQDMYGYTF. The CDR3 DNA reads as TGCGCCAGCAGCCAAGACATGTATGGCTACACCTTC.

V is TRBV7-3 and J is TRBJ1-3, with D perhaps matching TRBD1 (6 bases). Germline assignment: CDR1 SGHTA and CDR2 FQGTGA. V lost 8 bases and J 1 base, leaving 12 bases between the germline ends. This CDR3 comprises 14 residues. CDR3 sequence (DNA): TGTGCCAGCGGCACAGGGAATTCTGGAAACACCATATATTTT. Translated: CASGTGNSGNTIYF.

The rearrangement links TRBV7-3 to TRBJ1-2; D unclear. The V end lost 5 bases, the J end lost 1 base, and 11 bases lay between the germline ends. Germline V gene lookup returns CDR1 SGHTA and CDR2 FQGTGA. The CDR3 runs 14 residues. In DNA, the CDR3 is TGTGCCAGCAGCCTGGGCCACATTAACTATGGCTACACCTTC. This translates into CASSLGHINYGYTF.

The V call is TRBV5-1, the J call TRBJ2-6; 7 positions agree with TRBD1. V lost 2 bases and J lost 9; bases outside the gene matches: 8. This CDR3 has 15 residues. CDR1 SGHRS and CDR2 YFSETQ come from the germline V gene. CDR3 protein: CASSFWTGPFNVLTF. The CDR3 coding sequence is TGCGCCAGCAGCTTTTGGACAGGACCCTTCAACGTCCTGACTTTC.

The chain recombines TRBV11-3 with TRBJ2-1; 9 bases agree with TRBD2. V dropped 7 bases and J dropped 2; count of bases not matched to a gene: 9. CDR1 and CDR2 from the germline V gene are SGHNT and YENEEA. The CDR3 totals 16 residues. The CDR3: CASNQGGGAAYNEQFF. DNA for the CDR3: TGTGCCAGCAACCAAGGCGGGGGGGCGGCCTACAATGAGCAGTTCTTC.

This chain joins TRBV18 and TRBJ2-5; 9 nucleotides align to TRBD1. V lost 2 bases to trimming and J lost 3 bases; unmatched junction nucleotides: 4. The CDR3 is 15 residues long. Germline CDR1 KGHSH, CDR2 LQKENI. The CDR3 bases are TGTGCCAGCTCACCATGGACAGGGGCCGAAGAGACCCAGTACTTC. Protein product: CASSPWTGAEETQYF.